This T cell receptor beta chain is from a study of shared T cell receptors in the human thymus. This table comes from immunoSEQ multiplex PCR, and its TCRdb copy is limited to in-frame clones, with some not included. The sample yields some 720,000 clones, 70% to 90% seen once. Germline assignment: CDR1 SQVTM and CDR2 ANQGSEA. CDR3 length: 12 residues. Trimming cost V 7 bases and J 8 bases, with 17 bases left between them. These data were likewise used in another study, on human thymus T cells. Per that study: Donor material was obtained from healthy Finnish infants undergoing corrective surgery for congenital heart defects. The thymus tissue came from resections taken during corrective heart surgery. There were highly overlapping thymic repertoires among unrelated individuals, as related research reported.

This clonotype was obtained from a boy younger than two with a congenital heart defect. Sequencing was done on a sample of thymocytes. The J gene is TRBJ1-2, the V gene TRBV29-1; the D gene is possibly TRBD1 (5 bases). In DNA form, the CDR3 reads TGCAGCGCCGAGGGCCAGGGAGGAGGCTACACCTTC. Translation: CSAEGQGGGYTF.